The T cell receptor (beta chain) described here comes from a study of blood T cell repertoires in COVID-19 (dated by TCRdb to 2020 to 2021). With regard to the full study: Samples from collaborators originated in the United States, Italy and Spain and spanned both the acute and convalescent phases of COVID-19. The prospective study material was composed of cDNA or gDNA derived from T cells, B-cell-depleted T cells, or PBMCs. Subjects who had been exposed to COVID-19, were actively infected with it, or had recovered from it provided the deeply sampled blood TCRbeta repertoires that made up the dataset. The repertoires were released in a freely available public database intended as a resource for research on the immune response to SARS-CoV-2. The samples were drawn from the first 160 participants of the ongoing ImmuneRACE study and from 1,200 or so subjects provided by 6 global collaborators. Nearly every sample came with metadata listing a de-identified subject ID, COVID-19 status, age in years and sex. HLA class I and class II types, where available, came from metadata supplied by the sample provider rather than from assay-based typing.

Samples from volunteer blood donors who had recovered from COVID-19 were contributed by a second Seattle source. Whole blood was collected in K2EDTA tubes by collaborating institutions according to the institutions' own protocols. For TCRbeta analysis, collaborator samples were shipped as frozen whole blood, as isolated PBMCs, or as DNA extracted from either sample type. About this clone itself: The clone's antigen remains unknown. Base qualities are not provided; no much larger clone lies one nucleotide away.

General findings and caveats noted by the study authors: The quantity of clinical and demographic metadata differed by source and by participant and was supplied without curation.

TCRbeta CDR3 regions were amplified from genomic DNA using the immunoSEQ Assay, a bias-controlled multiplex PCR. Per the source publication's procedure: The number of nucleated cells in each sample was estimated from the amplification of reference gene primers within the assay. To quantify the absolute abundance of each unique TCRbeta CDR3 rearrangement, sequence reads were collapsed and filtered. For each sample, productive Simpson clonality was calculated by taking the square root of Simpson's diversity index across productive rearrangements. The source is immuneACCESS, and TCRdb retained only in-frame sequences with V and J called. Part of the clones is not carried over; for the studies checked, unresolved V genes explain less than half of this, and the remainder is unexplained. V and J calls and clone size follow that table, whereas D and trimming were derived from the DNA. The sample table records 200,000 to 250,000 clones; around 84% of these occur just once. The ten largest clones capture 5% to 6.5% of the sample.

As encoded in the germline V gene, CDR1 is MGHRA while CDR2 is YSYEKL. Here V drops 3 bases and J drops 13 bases, and the junction holds 14 bases not matched to any gene. The CDR3 runs 14 residues from the cysteine to the phenylalanine. CDR3 DNA only is kept here, 42 bases in frame from base 1. The sample consisted of peripheral blood. The chain employs TRBV4-1 and TRBJ1-2; 7 bases in the middle match TRBD1. The clonotype originates from a woman aged 55-69 years who had recovered from COVID-19. The CDR3 region: CASSHAGTAPGATF. The DNA sequence is TGCGCCAGCAGCCATGCCGGGACAGCGCCTGGGGCCACCTTC.